This note documents a single TCR beta chain sequence. This clonotype was observed a few times. Its antigen target is currently unknown. Base qualities are not provided; no much larger clone lies one nucleotide away. The library was obtained by 5' RACE. These reads were obtained on an Illumina HiSeq 2500. A second PCR of 7 to 11 cycles was run with a J-beta primer mix and a sample-barcoded 5' primer. A unique molecular identifier was introduced onto each TCR beta cDNA molecule by a template-switch 5' adaptor carrying 12 random nucleotides. At least 3 million CDR3-containing paired-end reads were obtained from each sample. All of the RNA was converted into first-strand cDNA using the Mint cDNA synthesis kit, with a TRBC-specific oligonucleotide serving as the primer. All cDNA was treated with uracil-DNA glycosylase and then went through a first 18-cycle PCR with the universal primers M1SS and BC2_uni_R. Per the original workflow: For normalization, 1 million high-quality reads, each with a distinct molecular identifier, were randomly selected from each sample. Reads sharing molecular identifiers were discarded rather than binned into consensus sequences. MiTCR, set to a Q25 quality threshold and the strictest error-elimination algorithm, was used for CDR3 identification, clonotype clustering and error correction. A nonparametric unseen species model with Euler transformation was used to estimate lower-bound total TCR beta diversity. TCRdb applied fastp at Q25 and MiXCR to the public reads, then kept only in-frame beta chains. Rows are unified per CDR3 protein, each entry keeping the most common DNA and genes. Clone size and V and J calls follow TCRdb, not the original study. The sample table records roughly 1.4 million distinct CDR3 sequences; around 55% of these occur just once. 6.7% of the sample is in the top ten clones.

The sample comes from a study of blood T cells in healthy people across ages (dated by TCRdb to the mid-2010s). Background for the entire study: In model experiments, roughly one uniquely barcoded TCR beta cDNA molecule per two T cells was captured by template switching. To track age-related changes in TCR beta repertoire diversity, the study relied on deep sequencing normalized with unique cDNA molecular identifiers. Four age groups were formed from the donors: young (average roughly 15 years), middle-aged (around 37), aged (more than 55) and long-lived (roughly 81). To avoid experimental bias, donors of different ages were distributed randomly across sequencing lanes. For two donors (one aged 18 to 29 and one aged 80 or older), the study analyzed two additional independent replicas of 1 million unique cDNA reads from the same blood draw. General findings and caveats noted by the study authors: As age increased, observed TCR beta diversity per million T cells dropped in a roughly linear way, and a significant reduction was already evident by age about 40. Donor CMV infection status was unknown, potentially confounding age-related changes in expanded clonotypes. Compared with the aged group, more naive CD4+ T cells, fewer expanded clones and increased TCR diversity were shown by the long-lived group, suggesting age selection. Estimates of total diversity based on one million sequenced T cells were regarded as lower bounds and as underestimates. A strong correlation was found between observed TCR beta diversity and the percentage of naive T cells measured by flow cytometry. Conclusive comparison of naive and antigen-experienced compartments was prevented by the profiling of bulk unsorted PBMCs.

Donors were about 36 systemically healthy Caucasian individuals from Russia aged roughly 6 to 90 years. Each donor gave about 9.7 milliliters of peripheral blood, drawn into EDTA-treated Vacutainer tubes. Ficoll-Paque density-gradient centrifugation was used to isolate PBMCs, with at least 6 million per sample. Total RNA, at least 5.5 micrograms per sample, was extracted from PBMCs with Trizol reagent. For every donor, an aliquot of PBMCs went through flow cytometry to measure the percentages of naive CD45RAhigh/CD27high T cells. Here V drops 4 bases and J drops 6 bases, and the junction holds 8 bases not matched to any gene. CDR1 SQVTM and CDR2 ANQGSEA were looked up in the germline V gene. The CDR3 measures 14 amino acids from cysteine to phenylalanine. CDR3 DNA is the only sequence kept; it has 42 bases, read in frame from the first base.

The sequenced sample was blood. This chain joins TRBV29-1 to TRBJ2-7; TRBD1 aligns with 11 central bases. This sequence originates from a man aged 18 to 29 in good health. The CDR3 reads as follows: CSVGWTGGFGEQYF. The DNA sequence reads TGCAGCGTTGGCTGGACAGGGGGCTTCGGCGAGCAGTACTTC.